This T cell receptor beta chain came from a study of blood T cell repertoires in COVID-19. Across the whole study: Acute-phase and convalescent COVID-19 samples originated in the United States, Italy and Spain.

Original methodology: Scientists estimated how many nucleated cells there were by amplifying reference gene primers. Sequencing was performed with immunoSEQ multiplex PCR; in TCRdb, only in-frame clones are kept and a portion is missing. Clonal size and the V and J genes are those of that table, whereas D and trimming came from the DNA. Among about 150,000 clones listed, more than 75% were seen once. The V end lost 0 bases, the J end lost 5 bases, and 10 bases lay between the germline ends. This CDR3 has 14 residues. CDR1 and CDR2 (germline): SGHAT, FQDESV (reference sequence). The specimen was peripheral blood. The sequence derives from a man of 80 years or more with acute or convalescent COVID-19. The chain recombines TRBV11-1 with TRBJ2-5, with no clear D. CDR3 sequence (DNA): TGTGCCAGCAGCTTAGCACTCAGCAGGGAGACCCAGTACTTC. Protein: CASSLALSRETQYF.